This T cell receptor beta chain was sequenced for a study of blood T cell repertoires in COVID-19. About the research overall: From the United States, Italy and Spain came samples of acute and convalescent COVID-19. T cells, B-cell-depleted T cells, or PBMCs supplied cDNA or gDNA.

Germline V gene sequence: CDR1 MNHEY, CDR2 SVGEGT. The CDR3 runs to 16 residues. V was trimmed by 2 bases and J by 3 bases, leaving 14 bases between them. As processed by the authors: Reference gene primer amplification gave nucleated cell count estimates. Repertoires were generated with immunoSEQ multiplex PCR, while TCRdb's copy carries only in-frame clones and drops some. D and trimming were read from the DNA, whereas the V and J calls and clone size are those reported in that table. The sample yields 150,000 to 200,000 clones, 65% to 85% seen once. The clonotype was recovered from a woman under 40 with acute or convalescent COVID-19. The chain employs TRBV6-2 or TRBV6-3 and TRBJ1-5, with D unclear. Sequencing was carried out using peripheral blood. CDR3 nucleotide sequence: TGTGCCAGCAGTTACACGGGAGGAGGCCTCAATCAGCCCCAGCATTTT. Translation: CASSYTGGGLNQPQHF.